This is a list of T cell receptor beta chains from one sample in a study of identical twins. TCRdb re-called the 5' RACE reads with MiXCR, one entry per CDR3 protein. The profile shows 1.5 million to 2 million distinct CDR3 sequences, under 35% of them singletons. Sequenced: cord blood. The receptors come from a newborn girl in good health. Both conserved end residues are part of each CDR3. D genes are given only for firm matches. Expanded clones get a size class; other rows say once, few or many, or leave the size out.

DNA: TGCAGTGCTACGACAGCGGGAGGAATCACAGATACGCAGTATTTT
CDR3: CSATTAGGITDTQYF
D: TRBD2
size: .
V: TRBV20-1
J: TRBJ2-3

DNA: TGTGCCAGCAGCCGACTAGCGGGGGGCATAGATACGCAGTATTTT
CDR3: CASSRLAGGIDTQYF
D: TRBD2
size: .
V: TRBV3-1
J: TRBJ2-3

DNA: TGTGCCACCGGACGATTTCCAGGGGACAATGGCTACACCTTC
CDR3: CATGRFPGDNGYTF
D: .
size: few
V: TRBV12-3/TRBV12-4
J: TRBJ1-2

DNA: TGTGCCAGCAGTTTACAGACCATCTATGGCTACACCTTC
CDR3: CASSLQTIYGYTF
D: .
size: .
V: TRBV27
J: TRBJ1-2

DNA: TGCAGTGCTAGAGACGACAGGGGCAATCAGCCCCAGCATTTT
CDR3: CSARDDRGNQPQHF
D: TRBD1
size: .
V: TRBV20-1
J: TRBJ1-5

DNA: TGCGCCAGCAGTCATCAGACAGGGCCCTCTGGGGCCAACGTCCTGACTTTC
CDR3: CASSHQTGPSGANVLTF
D: TRBD1
size: .
V: TRBV5-1
J: TRBJ2-6

DNA: TGTGCCAGCCTTTCCGGGACTAGCAGGGGAGATACGCAGTATTTT
CDR3: CASLSGTSRGDTQYF
D: TRBD2
size: .
V: TRBV6-1
J: TRBJ2-3

DNA: TGTGCCAGCTTCGATGAGCAGTACTTC
CDR3: CASFDEQYF
D: .
size: .
V: TRBV25-1
J: TRBJ2-5

DNA: TGTGCCAGCACATCGACTAGCCAAGAGACCCCGTACTTC
CDR3: CASTSTSQETPYF
D: TRBD2
size: .
V: TRBV3-1
J: TRBJ2-7

DNA: TGCAGCGTATACAGGGTTGGGACCCACGAGCAGTACTTC
CDR3: CSVYRVGTHEQYF
D: .
size: .
V: TRBV29-1
J: TRBJ2-7

DNA: TGCGCCAGCAGCTTGTCGGGGGAAGGTGAGCAGTTCTTC
CDR3: CASSLSGEGEQFF
D: .
size: .
V: TRBV5-1
J: TRBJ2-1

DNA: TGCGCCAGCAGCCAGTCAGGGTTGAATGAAAAACTGTTTTTT
CDR3: CASSQSGLNEKLFF
D: .
size: few
V: TRBV4-1
J: TRBJ1-4

DNA: TGTGCCAGCAGCTCGCGCCGGACAGGGGCTAAGAACACTGAAGCTTTCTTT
CDR3: CASSSRRTGAKNTEAFF
D: TRBD1
size: .
V: TRBV7-8
J: TRBJ1-1

DNA: TGTGCCAGCAGTGATAAATACGGCGTGGAGCAGTTCTTC
CDR3: CASSDKYGVEQFF
D: .
size: few
V: TRBV25-1
J: TRBJ2-1

DNA: TGTGCCAGCAGTGAGTGGGTACTGAACACTGAAGCTTTCTTT
CDR3: CASSEWVLNTEAFF
D: .
size: few
V: TRBV6-1
J: TRBJ1-1

DNA: TGTGCCAGCAGCCAATCCCGAGGATCCTACGAGCAGTACTTC
CDR3: CASSQSRGSYEQYF
D: .
size: .
V: TRBV3-1
J: TRBJ2-7

DNA: TGCGCCAGCAGCTCCCCCAACAGGGCGGGTGAGCAGTTCTTC
CDR3: CASSSPNRAGEQFF
D: .
size: .
V: TRBV5-1
J: TRBJ2-1

DNA: TGTGCCAGTAGTACTGGGCGGGGGGGCTACGAGCAGTACTTC
CDR3: CASSTGRGGYEQYF
D: TRBD2
size: few
V: TRBV19
J: TRBJ2-7

DNA: TGCGCCAGCAGCCAAGTCCGCGGGAGCCAGTACGAGCAGTTCTTC
CDR3: CASSQVRGSQYEQFF
D: TRBD2
size: .
V: TRBV4-1
J: TRBJ2-1

DNA: TGTGCCAGCTACAGGGCCGGGGAGCTGTTTTTT
CDR3: CASYRAGELFF
D: .
size: .
V: TRBV19
J: TRBJ2-2

DNA: TGTGCCAGCAGTTTATCGGCGGGACAGACCTACGAGCAGTACTTC
CDR3: CASSLSAGQTYEQYF
D: .
size: few
V: TRBV27
J: TRBJ2-7

DNA: TGTGCCAGCAGCCCAGACGGTCCGGGGTGGTTAGATACGCAGTATTTT
CDR3: CASSPDGPGWLDTQYF
D: .
size: .
V: TRBV4-2
J: TRBJ2-3